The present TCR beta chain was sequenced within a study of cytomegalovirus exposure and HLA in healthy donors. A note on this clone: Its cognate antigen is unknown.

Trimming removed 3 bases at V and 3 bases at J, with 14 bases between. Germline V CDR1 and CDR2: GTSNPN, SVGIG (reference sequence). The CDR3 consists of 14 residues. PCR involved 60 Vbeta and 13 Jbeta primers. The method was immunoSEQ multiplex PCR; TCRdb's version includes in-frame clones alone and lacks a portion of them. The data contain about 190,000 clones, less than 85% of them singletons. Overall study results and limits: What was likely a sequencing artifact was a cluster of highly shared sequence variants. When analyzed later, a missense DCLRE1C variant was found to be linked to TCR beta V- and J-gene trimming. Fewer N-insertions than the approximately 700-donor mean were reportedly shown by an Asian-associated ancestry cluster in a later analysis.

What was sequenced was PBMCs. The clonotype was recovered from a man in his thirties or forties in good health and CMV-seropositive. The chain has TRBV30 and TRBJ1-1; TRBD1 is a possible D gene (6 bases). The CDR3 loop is CAWRLQGRDTEAFF. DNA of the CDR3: TGTGCCTGGAGGTTACAGGGTCGGGACACTGAAGCTTTCTTT.